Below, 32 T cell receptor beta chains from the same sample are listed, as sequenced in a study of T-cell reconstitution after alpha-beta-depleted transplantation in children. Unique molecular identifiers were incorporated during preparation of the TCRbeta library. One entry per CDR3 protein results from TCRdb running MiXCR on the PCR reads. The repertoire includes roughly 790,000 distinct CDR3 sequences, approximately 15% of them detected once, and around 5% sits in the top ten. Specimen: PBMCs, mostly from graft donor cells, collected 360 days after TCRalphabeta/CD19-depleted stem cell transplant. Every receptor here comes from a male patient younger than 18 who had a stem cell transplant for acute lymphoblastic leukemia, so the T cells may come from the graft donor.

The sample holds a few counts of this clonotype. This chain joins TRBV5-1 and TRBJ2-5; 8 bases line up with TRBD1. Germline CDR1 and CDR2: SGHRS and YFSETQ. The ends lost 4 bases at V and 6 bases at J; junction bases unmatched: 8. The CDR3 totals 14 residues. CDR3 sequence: CASSPRTGLQTQYF. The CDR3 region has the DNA TGCGCCAGCAGCCCAAGGACAGGGCTACAGACCCAGTACTTC.

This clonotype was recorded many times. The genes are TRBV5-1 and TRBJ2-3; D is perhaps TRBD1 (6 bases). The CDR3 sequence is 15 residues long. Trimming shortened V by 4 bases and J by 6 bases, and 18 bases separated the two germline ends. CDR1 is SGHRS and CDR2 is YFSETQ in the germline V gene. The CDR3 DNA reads TGCGCCAGCAGCCTAGACAGGAATGCTCTGGATACGCAGTATTTT. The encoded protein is CASSLDRNALDTQYF. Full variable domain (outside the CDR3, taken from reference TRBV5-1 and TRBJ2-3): KAGVTQTPRYLIKTRGQQVTLSCSPISGHRSVSWYQQTPGQGLQFLFEYFSETQRNKGNFPGRFSGRQFSNSRSEMNVSTLELGDSALYLCASSLDRNALDTQYFGPGTRLTVL.

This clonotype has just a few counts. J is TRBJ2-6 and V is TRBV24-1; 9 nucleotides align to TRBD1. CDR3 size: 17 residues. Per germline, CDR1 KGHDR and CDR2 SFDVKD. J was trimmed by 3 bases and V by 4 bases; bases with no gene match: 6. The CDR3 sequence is CATSETGGRDGANVLTF. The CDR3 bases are TGTGCCACCAGTGAGACAGGGGGAAGAGATGGGGCCAACGTCCTGACTTTC.

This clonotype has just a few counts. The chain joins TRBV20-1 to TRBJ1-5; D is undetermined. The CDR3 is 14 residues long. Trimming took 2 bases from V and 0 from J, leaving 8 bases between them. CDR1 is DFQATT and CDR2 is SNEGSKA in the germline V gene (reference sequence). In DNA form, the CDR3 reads TGCAGTGCTAGAACGCCGGGTAGCAATCAGCCCCAGCATTTT. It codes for CSARTPGSNQPQHF.

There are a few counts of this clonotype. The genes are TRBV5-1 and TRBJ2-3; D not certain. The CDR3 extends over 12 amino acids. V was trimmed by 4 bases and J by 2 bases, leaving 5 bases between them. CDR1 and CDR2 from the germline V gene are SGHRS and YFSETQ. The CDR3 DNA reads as TGCGCCAGCAGCGAAGTCACAGATACGCAGTATTTT. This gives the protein CASSEVTDTQYF.

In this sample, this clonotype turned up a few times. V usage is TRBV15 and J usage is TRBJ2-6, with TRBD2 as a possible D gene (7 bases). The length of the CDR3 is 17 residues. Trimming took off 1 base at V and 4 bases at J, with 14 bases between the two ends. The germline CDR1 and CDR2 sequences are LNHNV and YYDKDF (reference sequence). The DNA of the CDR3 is TGTGCCACCAGCAGAGCGCAAGGGGGGGAAGGGGCCAACGTCCTGACTTTC. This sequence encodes CATSRAQGGEGANVLTF.

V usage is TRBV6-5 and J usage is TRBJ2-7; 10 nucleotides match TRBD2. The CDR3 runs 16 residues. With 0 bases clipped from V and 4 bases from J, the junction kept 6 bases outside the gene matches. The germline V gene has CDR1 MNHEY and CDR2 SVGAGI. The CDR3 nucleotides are TGTGCCAGCAGTTACTCGAGGTCAGCGGGAGGGTACGAGCAGTACTTC. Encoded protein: CASSYSRSAGGYEQYF.

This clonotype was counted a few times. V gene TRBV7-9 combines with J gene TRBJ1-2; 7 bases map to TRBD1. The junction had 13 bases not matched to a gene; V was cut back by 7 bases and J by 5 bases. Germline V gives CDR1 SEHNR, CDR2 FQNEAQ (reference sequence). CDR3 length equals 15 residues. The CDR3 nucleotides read TGTGCCAGCACCTTTATTGGACAGGCCCTTTATGGCTACACCTTC. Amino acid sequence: CASTFIGQALYGYTF.

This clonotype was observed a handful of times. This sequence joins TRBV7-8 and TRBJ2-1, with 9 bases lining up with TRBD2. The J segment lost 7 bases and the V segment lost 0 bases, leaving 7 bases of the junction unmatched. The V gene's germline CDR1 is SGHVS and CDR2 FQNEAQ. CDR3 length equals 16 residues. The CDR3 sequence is CASSLARAGGGNEQFF. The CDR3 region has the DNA TGTGCCAGCAGCTTAGCGCGCGCGGGAGGGGGGAATGAGCAGTTCTTC.

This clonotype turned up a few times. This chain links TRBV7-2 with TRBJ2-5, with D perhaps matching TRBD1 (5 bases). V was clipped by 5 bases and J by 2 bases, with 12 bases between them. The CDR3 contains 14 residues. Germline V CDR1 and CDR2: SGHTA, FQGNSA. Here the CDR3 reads CASSPGPAQETQYF. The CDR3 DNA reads TGTGCCAGCAGCCCAGGGCCAGCTCAAGAGACCCAGTACTTC.

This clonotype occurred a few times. CDR3 region: CASRSSGRRGADTQYF. The CDR3 region has the DNA TGTGCCAGCAGGTCAAGCGGGAGAAGGGGAGCAGATACGCAGTATTTT. The rearrangement links TRBV12-3 or TRBV12-4 to TRBJ2-3; 8 bases are a match to TRBD2. CDR3 size: 16 residues. With V trimmed by 6 bases and J by 4 bases, 12 bases remained unmatched.

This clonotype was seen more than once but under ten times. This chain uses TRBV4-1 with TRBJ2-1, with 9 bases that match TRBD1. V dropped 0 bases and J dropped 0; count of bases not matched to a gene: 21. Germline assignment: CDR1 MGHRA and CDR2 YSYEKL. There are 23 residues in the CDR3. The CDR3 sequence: CASSQEPGQGLSGWMGSYNEQFF. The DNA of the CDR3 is TGCGCCAGCAGCCAAGAGCCGGGACAGGGACTTAGTGGGTGGATGGGCTCCTACAATGAGCAGTTCTTC.

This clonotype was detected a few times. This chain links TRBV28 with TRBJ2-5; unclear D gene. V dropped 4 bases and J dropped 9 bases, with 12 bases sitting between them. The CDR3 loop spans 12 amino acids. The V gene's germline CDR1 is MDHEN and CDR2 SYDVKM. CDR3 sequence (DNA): TGTGCCAGCAGTTCCCACACCCCTCCCCAGTACTTC. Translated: CASSSHTPPQYF.

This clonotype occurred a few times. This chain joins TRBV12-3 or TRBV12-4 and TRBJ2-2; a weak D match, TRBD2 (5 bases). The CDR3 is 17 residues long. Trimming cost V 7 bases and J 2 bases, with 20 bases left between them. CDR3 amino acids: CASTSKWGALNTGELFF. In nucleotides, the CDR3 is TGTGCCAGCACCTCTAAATGGGGAGCCCTAAACACCGGGGAGCTGTTTTTT.

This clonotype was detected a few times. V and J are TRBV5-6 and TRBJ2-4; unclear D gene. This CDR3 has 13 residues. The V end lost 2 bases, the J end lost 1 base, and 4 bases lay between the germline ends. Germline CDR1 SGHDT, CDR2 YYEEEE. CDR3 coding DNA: TGTGCCAGCAGCTTTTTTGCCAAAAACATTCAGTACTTC. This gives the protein CASSFFAKNIQYF.

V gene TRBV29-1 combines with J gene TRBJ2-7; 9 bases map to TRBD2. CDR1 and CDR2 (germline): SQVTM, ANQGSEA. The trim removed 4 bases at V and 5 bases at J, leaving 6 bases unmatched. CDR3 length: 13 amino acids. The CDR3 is CSVASGRTHEQYF. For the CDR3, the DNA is TGCAGCGTTGCGAGCGGGAGGACGCACGAGCAGTACTTC.

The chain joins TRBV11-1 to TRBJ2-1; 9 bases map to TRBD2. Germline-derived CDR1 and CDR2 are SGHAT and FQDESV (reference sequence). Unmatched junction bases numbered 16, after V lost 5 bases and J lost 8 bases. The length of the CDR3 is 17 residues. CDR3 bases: TGTGCCAGCAGCCTCTCCCGTTGGACTAGCGATAAGGATGAGCAGTTCTTC. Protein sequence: CASSLSRWTSDKDEQFF.

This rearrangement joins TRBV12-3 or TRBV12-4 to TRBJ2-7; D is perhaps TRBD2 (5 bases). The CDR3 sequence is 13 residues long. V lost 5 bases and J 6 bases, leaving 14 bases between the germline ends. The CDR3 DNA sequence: TGTGCCAGCAGTGCCCGGGGTAGTGCCGAGCAGTACTTC. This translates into CASSARGSAEQYF.

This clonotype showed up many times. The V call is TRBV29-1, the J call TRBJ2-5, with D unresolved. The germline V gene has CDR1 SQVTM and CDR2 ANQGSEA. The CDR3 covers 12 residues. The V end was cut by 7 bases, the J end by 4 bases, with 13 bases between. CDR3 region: CSANRVGETQYF. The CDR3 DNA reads TGCAGCGCTAATAGAGTAGGAGAGACCCAGTACTTC.

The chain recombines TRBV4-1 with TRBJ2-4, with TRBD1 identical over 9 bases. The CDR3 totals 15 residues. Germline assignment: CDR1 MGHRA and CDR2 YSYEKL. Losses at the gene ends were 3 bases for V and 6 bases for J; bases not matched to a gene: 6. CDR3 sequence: CASSQDGTGPNIQYF. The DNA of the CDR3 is TGCGCCAGCAGCCAGGATGGGACAGGGCCAAACATTCAGTACTTC.

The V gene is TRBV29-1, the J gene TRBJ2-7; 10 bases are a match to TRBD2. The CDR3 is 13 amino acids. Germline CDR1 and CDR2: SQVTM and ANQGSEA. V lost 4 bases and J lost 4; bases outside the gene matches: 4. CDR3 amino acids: CSVGGAGGYEQYF. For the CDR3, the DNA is TGCAGCGTTGGAGGAGCGGGAGGGTACGAGCAGTACTTC.

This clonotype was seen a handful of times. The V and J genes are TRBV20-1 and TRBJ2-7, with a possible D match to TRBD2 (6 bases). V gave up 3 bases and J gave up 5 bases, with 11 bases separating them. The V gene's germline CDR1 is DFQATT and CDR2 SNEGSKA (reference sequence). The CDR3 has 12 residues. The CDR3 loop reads CSASGRADEQYF. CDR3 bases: TGCAGTGCTAGCGGGAGAGCGGACGAGCAGTACTTC.

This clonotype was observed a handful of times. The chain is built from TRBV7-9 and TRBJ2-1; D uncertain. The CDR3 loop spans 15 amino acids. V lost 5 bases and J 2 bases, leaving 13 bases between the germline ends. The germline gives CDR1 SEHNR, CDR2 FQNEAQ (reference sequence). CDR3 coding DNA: TGTGCCAGCAGCCCCCCGCTAGGCGCCTACAATGAGCAGTTCTTC. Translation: CASSPPLGAYNEQFF. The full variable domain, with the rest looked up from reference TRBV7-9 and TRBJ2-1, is DTGVSQNPRHKITKRGQNVTFRCDPISEHNRLYWYRQTLGQGPEFLTYFQNEAQLEKSRLLSDRFSAERPKGSFSTLEIQRTEQGDSAMYLCASSPPLGAYNEQFFGPGTRLTVL.

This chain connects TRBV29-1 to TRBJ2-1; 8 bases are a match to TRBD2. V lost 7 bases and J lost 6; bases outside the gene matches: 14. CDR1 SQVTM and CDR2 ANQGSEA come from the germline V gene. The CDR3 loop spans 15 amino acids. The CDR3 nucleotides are TGCAGCGCAACTCTAACTAGCGGCCCTGGCAATGAGCAGTTCTTC. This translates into CSATLTSGPGNEQFF.

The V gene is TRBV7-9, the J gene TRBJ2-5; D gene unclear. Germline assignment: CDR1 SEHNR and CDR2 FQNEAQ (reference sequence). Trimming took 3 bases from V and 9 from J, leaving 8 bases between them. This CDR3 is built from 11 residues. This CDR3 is CASSLWLAQYF. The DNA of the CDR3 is TGTGCCAGCAGCTTGTGGCTAGCCCAGTACTTC. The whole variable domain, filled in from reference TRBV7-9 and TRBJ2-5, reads DTGVSQNPRHKITKRGQNVTFRCDPISEHNRLYWYRQTLGQGPEFLTYFQNEAQLEKSRLLSDRFSAERPKGSFSTLEIQRTEQGDSAMYLCASSLWLAQYFGPGTRLLVL.

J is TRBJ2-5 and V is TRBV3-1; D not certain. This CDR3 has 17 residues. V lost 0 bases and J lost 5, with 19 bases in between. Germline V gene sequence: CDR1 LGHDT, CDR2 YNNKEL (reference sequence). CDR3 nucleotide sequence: TGTGCCAGCAGCCAAGATACGGCGGTCCGACCCATGGAGACCCAGTACTTC. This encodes CASSQDTAVRPMETQYF.

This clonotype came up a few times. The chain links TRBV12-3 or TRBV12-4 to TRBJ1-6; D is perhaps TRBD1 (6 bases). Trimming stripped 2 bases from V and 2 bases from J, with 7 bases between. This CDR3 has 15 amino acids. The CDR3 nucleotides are TGTGCCAGCAGTTTACGACAGGCCTATAATTCACCCCTCCACTTT. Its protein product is CASSLRQAYNSPLHF.

CDR3 residues: CASSPGLAGATQYF. DNA for the CDR3: TGCGCCAGCAGCCCGGGACTAGCGGGAGCTACGCAGTATTTT. V usage is TRBV5-1 and J usage is TRBJ2-3, with TRBD2 matching 14 bases. The CDR3 extends over 14 amino acids. Losses at the gene ends were 4 bases for V and 8 bases for J; bases not matched to a gene: 3. CDR1 is SGHRS and CDR2 is YFSETQ in the germline V gene.

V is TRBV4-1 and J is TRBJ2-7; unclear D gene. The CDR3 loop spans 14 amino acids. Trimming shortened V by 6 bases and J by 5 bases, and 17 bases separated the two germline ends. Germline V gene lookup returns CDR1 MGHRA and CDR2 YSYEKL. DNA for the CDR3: TGCGCCAGCAGATCTACCCGGGCGCTCCACGAGCAGTACTTC. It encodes CASRSTRALHEQYF.

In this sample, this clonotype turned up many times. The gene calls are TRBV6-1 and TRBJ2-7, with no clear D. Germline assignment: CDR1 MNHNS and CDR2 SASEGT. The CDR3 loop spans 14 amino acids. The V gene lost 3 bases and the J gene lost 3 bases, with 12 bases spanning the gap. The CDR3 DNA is TGTGCCAGCAGTGAGCCCACCGGGCTCTACGAGCAGTACTTC. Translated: CASSEPTGLYEQYF.

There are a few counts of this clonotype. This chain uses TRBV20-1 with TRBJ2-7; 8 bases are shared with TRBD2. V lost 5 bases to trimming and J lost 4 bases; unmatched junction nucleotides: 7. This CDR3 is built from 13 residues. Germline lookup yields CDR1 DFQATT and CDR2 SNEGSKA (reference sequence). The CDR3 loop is CSAEKRELYEQYF. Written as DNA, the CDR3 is TGCAGTGCTGAGAAGCGGGAGTTATACGAGCAGTACTTC.

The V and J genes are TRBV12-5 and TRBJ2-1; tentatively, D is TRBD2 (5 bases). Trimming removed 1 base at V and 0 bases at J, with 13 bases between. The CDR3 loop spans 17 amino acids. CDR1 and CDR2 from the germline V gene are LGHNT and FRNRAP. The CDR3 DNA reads TGTGCTAGTGGTTTGGGGGGAGCGGTCAGCTCCTACAATGAGCAGTTCTTC. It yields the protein CASGLGGAVSSYNEQFF.